Listed here are 18 T cell receptor beta chains from one sample, sequenced in a study of blood T cell repertoires in COVID-19 (TCRdb year 2020). The method was the immunoSEQ multiplex PCR assay. TCRdb took over this immuneACCESS table, retaining in-frame rearrangements with V and J assigned. Such tables are incomplete; in checked studies, under half of the missing clones stem from an unresolved V gene, and the remainder is unexplained. The sample yields approximately 150,000 clones; 79% were counted once. The ten largest account for approximately 7.7% of the sample. The sequenced material came from peripheral blood. These receptors were collected from a woman aged 55-69 years with COVID-19, enrolled during active disease.

V gene TRBV10-3 combines with J gene TRBJ2-1; TRBD1 is a possible D gene (5 bases). CDR3 length equals 12 residues. Germline loops: CDR1 ENHRY, CDR2 SYGVKD. V lost 5 bases, J lost 6 bases, and 8 bases lay in between. The CDR3 sequence: CAISPGPNEQFF. The CDR3, as DNA: TGTGCCATCAGTCCAGGGCCCAATGAGCAGTTCTTC.

Comment on this clone: Its ends do not fully match the called genes, so a read error is possible. The J gene is TRBJ2-7, the V gene TRBV7-6; 8 nucleotides match TRBD2. Looked up from germline, CDR1 is SGHVS and CDR2 is FNYEAQ. This CDR3 has 14 residues. The CDR3 DNA sequence: TGTGCCAGCAGTTATAAAGCCAGCGGGAGCGATCGTGACTTC. It encodes CASSYKASGSDRDF.

The V gene is TRBV18, the J gene TRBJ1-1; D is unclear. The CDR3 length is 15 residues. With 5 bases removed from V and 0 bases from J, the gap between germline ends came to 13 bases. The germline V gene encodes CDR1 KGHSH and CDR2 LQKENI. CDR3 nucleotides: TGTGCCAGCTCATTTCGAACGGGTATGAACACTGAAGCTTTCTTT. Translated, it gives CASSFRTGMNTEAFF.

This clone came up once. This chain joins TRBV7-2 and TRBJ2-2, with a possible D match to TRBD1 (6 bases). V was cut by 1 base and J by 1 base, with 13 bases left in between. CDR1 and CDR2 (germline): SGHTA, FQGNSA. The CDR3 loop spans 17 amino acids. The CDR3 DNA reads TGTGCCAGCAGCTTAGTATCTGGACAGCGGAACACCGGGGAGCTGTTTTTT. Translation gives CASSLVSGQRNTGELFF. Full variable domain (outside the CDR3, taken from reference TRBV7-2 and TRBJ2-2): GAGVSQSPSNKVTEKGKDVELRCDPISGHTALYWYRQSLGQGLEFLIYFQGNSAPDKSGLPSDRFSAERTGGSVSTLTIQRTQQEDSAVYLCASSLVSGQRNTGELFFGEGSRLTVL.

V usage is TRBV19 and J usage is TRBJ1-1, with 7 nucleotides matching TRBD1. The CDR3 has 15 amino acids. V lost 5 bases and J lost 5; bases outside the gene matches: 11. In germline, CDR1 is LNHDA, CDR2 SQIVND (reference sequence). The CDR3 loop reads CASSAGDSRSTEAFF. DNA for the CDR3: TGTGCCAGTAGTGCAGGGGACAGTCGGTCTACTGAAGCTTTCTTT.

This clone was seen a few times. J is TRBJ2-2 and V is TRBV30; TRBD1 agrees at 7 bases. Germline V gene sequence: CDR1 GTSNPN, CDR2 SVGIG (reference sequence). CDR3 length: 14 residues. J gave up 3 bases and V 3 bases, and 4 bases lay outside the gene matches. The CDR3 DNA sequence: TGTGCCTGGAGCCTAGGGGGCTACACCGGGGAGCTGTTTTTT. Its translation: CAWSLGGYTGELFF.

This clone was counted a few times. The V gene is TRBV27, the J gene TRBJ1-6; D is possibly TRBD1 (5 bases). The V gene's germline CDR1 is MNHEY and CDR2 SMNVEV (reference sequence). This CDR3 has 14 amino acids. The ends were cut back, 6 bases at V and 7 bases at J, with 13 bases in the middle. CDR3 loop: CASSPGVRNSPLHF. Written as DNA, the CDR3 is TGTGCCAGCAGCCCGGGGGTACGGAATTCACCCCTCCACTTT.

This clone was observed a handful of times. V is TRBV3-1 (or the pseudogene TRBV3-2) and J is TRBJ1-5; no reliable D call. The germline V gene encodes CDR1 LGHDT and CDR2 YNNKEL (reference sequence). The CDR3 totals 15 residues. The V gene lost 5 bases and the J gene lost 1 base, with 12 bases spanning the gap. CDR3 sequence (DNA): TGTGCCAGCAGCGTATCGATTGCGAGCAATCAGCCCCAGCATTTT. It encodes CASSVSIASNQPQHF.

V and J are TRBV6-6 and TRBJ1-1; possible D gene TRBD1, 6 bases. CDR3 length: 16 amino acids. V gave up 6 bases and J gave up 0 bases, with 17 bases separating them. Germline V gene lookup returns CDR1 MNHNY and CDR2 SVGAGI (reference sequence). In DNA form, the CDR3 reads TGTGCCAGCAGAAATACAGGGCTTGGTGTGAACACTGAAGCTTTCTTT. As protein: CASRNTGLGVNTEAFF.

The V gene is TRBV14, the J gene TRBJ2-1; D possibly corresponds to TRBD1 (5 bases). Germline V lookup: CDR1 SGHDN, CDR2 FVKESK. Between the trimmed V and J ends, which lost 1 base and 12 bases, there was a span of 10 bases. The CDR3 has 12 residues. DNA of the CDR3: TGTGCCAGCAGCCAAGTTGGGGCGAGGCAGTTCTTC. This sequence encodes CASSQVGARQFF.

The chain combines TRBV5-1 with TRBJ2-5, with 9 bases aligning to TRBD1. The V gene's germline CDR1 is SGHRS and CDR2 YFSETQ. With V trimmed by 0 bases and J by 5 bases, 8 bases remained unmatched. CDR3 length: 16 amino acids. The CDR3 here is CASSLALGQGSETQYF. In DNA, the CDR3 is TGCGCCAGCAGCTTGGCCTTGGGACAGGGCTCGGAGACCCAGTACTTC. Full variable domain (remainder filled in from reference TRBV5-1 and TRBJ2-5): KAGVTQTPRYLIKTRGQQVTLSCSPISGHRSVSWYQQTPGQGLQFLFEYFSETQRNKGNFPGRFSGRQFSNSRSEMNVSTLELGDSALYLCASSLALGQGSETQYFGPGTRLLVL.

This chain links TRBV7-2 with TRBJ2-5; a weak D match, TRBD2 (6 bases). The CDR3 loop spans 12 amino acids. V was trimmed by 5 bases and J by 7 bases, leaving 11 bases between them. The germline CDR1 and CDR2 sequences are SGHTA and FQGNSA. The CDR3 DNA is TGTGCCAGCAGCCCCGGGACTGGGACCCAGTACTTC. Its protein is CASSPGTGTQYF.

The table lists this clone with a few counts. The CDR3: CASSLEGAYNQPQHF. CDR3 nucleotide sequence: TGCGCCAGCAGCTTGGAAGGGGCCTACAATCAGCCCCAGCATTTT. The V call is TRBV5-1, the J call TRBJ1-5, with D perhaps TRBD1 (5 bases). Between the trimmed V and J ends, which lost 0 bases and 3 bases, there was a span of 10 bases. This CDR3 region has 15 residues. Germline CDR1 reads SGHRS; CDR2 reads YFSETQ.

V gene TRBV7-8 combines with J gene TRBJ1-1, with D perhaps TRBD1 (5 bases). Germline-derived CDR1 and CDR2 are SGHVS and FQNEAQ. The CDR3 totals 16 residues. V was cut by 1 base and J by 6 bases, with 18 bases left in between. Here the CDR3 reads CASSLGLRVTASEAFF. CDR3 bases: TGTGCCAGCAGCTTAGGGCTCAGGGTTACGGCTTCTGAAGCTTTCTTT.

The V gene is TRBV4-3, the J gene TRBJ2-3; no clear D gene. Germline CDR1 is LGHNA and CDR2 is YSLEER. CDR3 length equals 16 residues. The V gene lost 0 bases and the J gene lost 0 bases, with 10 bases spanning the gap. CDR3 in amino acids: CASSQDLDLSTDTQYF. CDR3 coding DNA: TGCGCCAGCAGCCAAGATTTAGATTTGAGCACAGATACGCAGTATTTT.

J is TRBJ2-5 and V is TRBV5-4, with D possibly matching TRBD2 (6 bases). This CDR3 is 14 amino acids long. The V end lost 4 bases, the J end lost 3 bases, and 13 bases lay between the germline ends. Germline V gene lookup returns CDR1 SGHNT and CDR2 YYREEE (reference sequence). This CDR3 reads CASSLRTTKETQYF. CDR3 in DNA: TGTGCCAGCAGCCTACGGACTACAAAAGAGACCCAGTACTTC.

This rearrangement joins TRBV11-2 to TRBJ2-2; 13 positions agree with TRBD2. V gave up 7 bases and J gave up 4 bases; unmatched junction bases: 6. The CDR3 loop spans 16 amino acids. Germline assignment: CDR1 SGHAT and CDR2 FQNNGV. Here the CDR3 reads CASTSGLAGVTGELFF. CDR3 DNA sequence: TGTGCCAGCACCTCTGGACTAGCGGGAGTCACCGGGGAGCTGTTTTTT. Combining the CDR3 with reference TRBV11-2 and TRBJ2-2 gives the whole variable domain EAGVAQSPRYKIIEKRQSVAFWCNPISGHATLYWYQQILGQGPKLLIQFQNNGVVDDSQLPKDRFSAERLKGVDSTLKIQPAKLEDSAVYLCASTSGLAGVTGELFFGEGSRLTVL.

The chain employs TRBV9 and TRBJ2-3; a possible D gene is TRBD1 (6 bases). The germline V gene encodes CDR1 SGDLS and CDR2 YYNGEE. Trimming left V 0 bases short and J 3 bases short, with 14 bases between. The CDR3 has 16 residues. In DNA form, the CDR3 reads TGTGCCAGCAGCGTAGGGGTGGGGCAGGGGACAGATACGCAGTATTTT. It translates to CASSVGVGQGTDTQYF.